This T cell receptor beta chain was documented in a study of T cell responses to AZD1222 COVID-19 vaccine. Study-wide results and caveats: Spike-specific TCRs gained breadth and depth after people received two AZD1222 doses. Most donors were white British, females outnumbered males, and clonal diversity was possibly underestimated. At study baseline, merely a handful of AZD1222 recipients were seropositive. Nearly half of unique spike-specific TCRs reportedly avoided B.1.351 and B.1.1.7 mutated regions.

In regard to this clone: Antigen: not known.

The repertoire was sequenced with immunoSEQ multiplex PCR; TCRdb's copy has only in-frame clones and lacks some. Of some 100,000 clones listed, over 75% are singletons. V lost 4 bases and J 1 base, leaving 15 bases between the germline ends. This CDR3 comprises 16 residues. Germline CDR1 LGHDT, CDR2 YNNKEL (reference sequence). This TCR was sampled from an adult who received the AZD1222 COVID-19 vaccine. The specimen comprised peripheral blood, sampled 28 days after the second AZD1222 dose. The genes are TRBV3-1 (or the pseudogene TRBV3-2) and TRBJ2-3; unclear D gene. CDR3 loop: CASSPKMIRGTDTQYF. In DNA form, the CDR3 reads TGTGCCAGCAGCCCGAAAATGATTAGGGGCACAGATACGCAGTATTTT.